Presented here are 23 T cell receptor beta chains from one specimen sequenced in a study of blood T cell repertoires in COVID-19. The data were produced by immunoSEQ multiplex PCR, yet TCRdb's version contains in-frame clones alone and is incomplete. The sample comprises 340,000 or so clones, 70% to 90% of which are singletons, and around 4.2% rests with the top ten. The specimen was PBMCs or T cells enriched from blood (not recorded which). These receptors originate from a middle-aged woman with acute COVID-19.

The chain uses TRBV28 and TRBJ2-5, with 8 bases that match TRBD1. This CDR3 has 16 residues. Germline V gives CDR1 MDHEN, CDR2 SYDVKM. J was trimmed by 4 bases and V by 6 bases; bases with no gene match: 13. For the CDR3, the DNA is TGTGCCAGCAGGAACCCGGGGACAGGATTGGTAGAGACCCAGTACTTC. It is translated as CASRNPGTGLVETQYF.

A note on this clone: An end of the junction does not agree with germline; a read error may underlie this. CDR3: CASSPLGVGAQETQYF. For the CDR3, the DNA is TGTGCTAGCAGCCCCTTAGGTGTAGGGGCCCAAGAGACCCAGTACTTC. The chain carries TRBV7-7 and TRBJ2-5; D is possibly TRBD1 (5 bases). CDR3 length equals 16 residues. Germline-derived CDR1 and CDR2 are SSHAT and FNYEAQ (reference sequence).

J is TRBJ2-7 and V is TRBV5-1, with 7 positions matching TRBD1. Germline V lookup: CDR1 SGHRS, CDR2 YFSETQ. V was clipped by 4 bases and J by 0 bases; unmatched bases: 7. This CDR3 has 15 amino acids. The CDR3 DNA reads TGCGCCAGCAGCCCTCAGACAGGGACCTCCTACGAGCAGTACTTC. Translated, it gives CASSPQTGTSYEQYF.

The rearrangement joins TRBV7-2 to TRBJ2-7, with TRBD1 identical over 8 bases. After removal of 1 base from V and 0 bases from J, the junction contained 8 bases not matched to a gene. CDR1 and CDR2 from the germline V gene are SGHTA and FQGNSA. This CDR3 has 17 amino acids. The CDR3 is CASSLDSRDRPSYEQYF. Here the CDR3 DNA reads TGTGCCAGCAGCTTAGACAGTCGGGACAGGCCCTCCTACGAGCAGTACTTC. The whole variable domain, remainder taken from reference TRBV7-2 and TRBJ2-7, is GAGVSQSPSNKVTEKGKDVELRCDPISGHTALYWYRQSLGQGLEFLIYFQGNSAPDKSGLPSDRFSAERTGGSVSTLTIQRTQQEDSAVYLCASSLDSRDRPSYEQYFGPGTRLTVT.

This clone was recorded at least ten times. V gene TRBV7-3 combines with J gene TRBJ1-6, with 7 bases identical to TRBD1. J was trimmed by 9 bases and V by 0 bases; bases with no gene match: 2. CDR3 length equals 14 residues. CDR1 is SGHTA, CDR2 FQGTGA, per germline. CDR3 sequence (DNA): TGTGCCAGCAGCTTAACATCAGGGGGTTCACCCCTCCACTTT. Protein sequence: CASSLTSGGSPLHF.

The J gene is TRBJ1-6, the V gene TRBV15, with 10 bases lining up with TRBD1. The V gene end was trimmed by 6 bases and the J gene end by 2 bases; junction bases not matched to a gene: 4. Germline CDR1 and CDR2: LNHNV and YYDKDF (reference sequence). The CDR3 loop spans 16 amino acids. In DNA, the CDR3 is TGTGCCACCAGGTGGACAGGGGGTACCTATAATTCACCCCTCCACTTT. Protein sequence: CATRWTGGTYNSPLHF.

The rearrangement links TRBV18 to TRBJ1-1, with D maybe TRBD1 (5 bases). CDR1 and CDR2 from the germline V gene are KGHSH and LQKENI. V was cut by 2 bases and J by 6 bases, with 7 bases left in between. This CDR3 spans 12 amino acids. CDR3 coding DNA: TGTGCCAGCTCACCAGGACAACCTGAAGCTTTCTTT. It specifies CASSPGQPEAFF.

This chain joins TRBV28 and TRBJ1-5, with D possibly TRBD1 on 6 matching bases. Germline CDR1 and CDR2: MDHEN and SYDVKM. This CDR3 comprises 15 residues. V was pared by 5 bases and J by 7 bases, with 18 bases between. CDR3 region: CASSPGTGLEQPQHF. CDR3 sequence (DNA): TGTGCCAGCAGTCCCGGTACAGGGTTAGAACAGCCCCAGCATTTT.

V and J are TRBV6-2 or TRBV6-3 and TRBJ2-1; D not resolved. The CDR3 contains 13 residues. Germline V gene sequence: CDR1 MNHEY, CDR2 SVGEGT. V lost 2 bases to trimming and J lost 5 bases, with 7 bases between them. CDR3 DNA: TGTGCCAGCAGTTACGAGGCGCACAATGAGCAGTTCTTC. The encoded protein is CASSYEAHNEQFF.

The chain couples TRBV18 to TRBJ1-1; no clear D gene. In germline, CDR1 is KGHSH, CDR2 LQKENI. Trimming took off 5 bases at V and 11 bases at J, with 15 bases between the two ends. This CDR3 spans 12 amino acids. The CDR3 nucleotides read TGTGCCAGCTCAAGGACGGGAAATTTGGCTTTCTTT. It codes for CASSRTGNLAFF.

V gene TRBV2 combines with J gene TRBJ1-1; 12 bases are a match to TRBD1. Germline V gene sequence: CDR1 SNHLY, CDR2 FYNNEI. Trimming removed 8 bases from V and 11 bases from J; junction bases left unmatched: 9. This CDR3 comprises 13 residues. The CDR3 loop reads CASYPGDRGPAFF. The CDR3 nucleotides are TGTGCCAGCTACCCCGGGGACAGGGGGCCTGCTTTCTTT.

This clone was observed once. The genes are TRBV15 and TRBJ2-3, with 7 bases aligning to TRBD2. The junction had 14 bases not matched to a gene; V was cut back by 4 bases and J by 4 bases. This CDR3 comprises 17 residues. Germline V lookup: CDR1 LNHNV, CDR2 YYDKDF (reference sequence). The CDR3 nucleotides are TGTGCCACCAGCATGCTCGTCTCAGCGGGGATGCCAGATACGCAGTATTTT. Its translation: CATSMLVSAGMPDTQYF.

V gene TRBV27 combines with J gene TRBJ2-7, with 7 bases lining up with TRBD2. With 2 bases clipped from V and 5 bases from J, the junction kept 3 bases outside the gene matches. Germline lookup yields CDR1 MNHEY and CDR2 SMNVEV (reference sequence). The CDR3 covers 13 residues. This chain's CDR3 is CASSLAGDHEQYF. The CDR3 DNA reads as TGTGCCAGCAGTTTAGCGGGAGACCACGAGCAGTACTTC.

The V and J genes are TRBV6-1 and TRBJ2-7; D is uncertain. Trimming cost V 2 bases and J 3 bases, with 5 bases left between them. CDR3 length: 12 residues. Germline V CDR1 and CDR2: MNHNS, SASEGT. Written as DNA, the CDR3 is TGTGCCAGCAGTGAAAAGCTCTACGAGCAGTACTTC. Protein: CASSEKLYEQYF.

The chain employs TRBV7-6 and TRBJ1-3, with TRBD1 identical over 8 bases. The CDR3 consists of 16 residues. After removal of 2 bases from V and 6 bases from J, the junction contained 9 bases not matched to a gene. CDR1 is SGHVS and CDR2 is FNYEAQ in the germline V gene. The CDR3, as DNA: TGTGCCAGCAGCTTAAGGACCGAGACAGGGGTAAACACCATATATTTT. This sequence encodes CASSLRTETGVNTIYF.

In this sample, this clone turned up a few times. This sequence joins TRBV3-1 (or the pseudogene TRBV3-2) and TRBJ1-2; TRBD1 matches at 7 bases. The CDR3 totals 15 residues. Germline trimming cut 4 bases from V and 4 bases from J; bases unmatched to any gene: 9. CDR1 and CDR2 (germline): LGHDT, YNNKEL (reference sequence). This chain's CDR3 is CASSLTGRKGYGYTF. CDR3 nucleotides: TGTGCCAGCAGCCTGACAGGGCGGAAGGGCTATGGCTACACCTTC.

The V and J genes are TRBV7-2 and TRBJ1-6; possible D gene TRBD1, 6 bases. CDR1 is SGHTA and CDR2 is FQGNSA in the germline V gene. This CDR3 region has 16 residues. V lost 6 bases to trimming and J lost 6 bases, with 18 bases between them. This CDR3 reads CASRRPTGRINSPLHF. In nucleotides, the CDR3 is TGTGCCAGCAGGCGGCCGACAGGTCGGATTAATTCACCCCTCCACTTT.

This chain connects TRBV6-6 to TRBJ1-3; 8 nucleotides align to TRBD1. The CDR3 contains 18 residues. In germline, CDR1 is MNHNY, CDR2 SVGAGI (reference sequence). V dropped 5 bases and J dropped 2; count of bases not matched to a gene: 14. CDR3 sequence: CASSPPTGGSLAGNTIYF. For the CDR3, the DNA is TGTGCCAGCAGTCCCCCCACAGGGGGATCTCTAGCTGGAAACACCATATATTTT.

J is TRBJ2-2 and V is TRBV6-5; the D gene is possibly TRBD2 (6 bases). V lost 7 bases and J 4 bases, leaving 13 bases between the germline ends. The CDR3 has 14 residues. Germline V gene data show CDR1 as MNHEY and CDR2 as SVGAGI. CDR3: CASKAGFGTGELFF. The CDR3, as DNA: TGTGCCAGCAAGGCGGGATTCGGCACCGGGGAGCTGTTTTTT.

The chain couples TRBV28 to TRBJ2-7; D call uncertain. This CDR3 comprises 12 residues. Germline CDR1 MDHEN, CDR2 SYDVKM. V lost 6 bases, J lost 6 bases, and 12 bases lay in between. CDR3 in amino acids: CASRASPSEQYF. The CDR3 region has the DNA TGTGCCAGCAGGGCCTCGCCGTCCGAGCAGTACTTC.

The chain employs TRBV12-3 or TRBV12-4 and TRBJ2-1; D is possibly TRBD2 (5 bases). CDR3 length: 12 amino acids. Trimming stripped 3 bases from V and 9 bases from J, with 9 bases between. CDR3 nucleotide sequence: TGTGCCAGCAGTTTGCATGGAGGTGAGCAGTTCTTC. Its protein is CASSLHGGEQFF.

The gene calls are TRBV14 and TRBJ2-2, with TRBD1 as a possible D gene (6 bases). The CDR3 has 16 amino acids. Trimming shortened V by 4 bases and J by 4 bases, and 16 bases separated the two germline ends. From germline, CDR1 is SGHDN and CDR2 FVKESK. CDR3: CASSLDRPLSTGELFF. The CDR3 DNA reads TGTGCCAGCAGCCTGGACAGACCCCTTAGCACCGGGGAGCTGTTTTTT.

The gene calls are TRBV27 and TRBJ2-3; unclear D gene. CDR1 and CDR2 (germline): MNHEY, SMNVEV (reference sequence). V was shortened by 2 bases and J by 1 base, with 13 bases between the two germline ends. This CDR3 has 16 residues. The CDR3 sequence is CASSLIGEFGTDTQYF. The CDR3 DNA is TGTGCCAGCAGTTTAATCGGAGAATTCGGCACAGATACGCAGTATTTT.